This is a list of T cell receptor beta chains from one sample in a study of monozygotic twins with inflammatory bowel disease. After re-calling the 5' RACE reads, TCRdb lists one entry per CDR3 protein, DNA absent. Its table records around 100,000 distinct CDR3 sequences. Specimen: blood. The receptors stem from a human donor with ulcerative colitis or Crohn's disease, or a healthy co-twin of an affected twin (not recorded which). The CDR3 runs from the conserved cysteine through the conserved F or W.

CASSRAGTAKETQYF,15,TRBJ2-5,TRBV7-2
CASKIPAEPSTDTQYF,16,TRBJ2-3,TRBV5-1
CASSFSNRLGTGELFF,16,TRBJ2-2,TRBV27
CATSGTSTGGQETQYF,16,TRBJ2-5,TRBV15
CATSRGLSYEQYF,13,TRBJ2-7,TRBV15
CSAKSAPANTEAFF,14,TRBJ1-1,TRBV29-1
CASSNTGELFF,11,TRBJ2-2,TRBV6-2/TRBV6-3
CASSRGERRAVLF,13,TRBJ1-6,TRBV18
CASSYRGQGTRETQYF,16,TRBJ2-5,TRBV6-5
CASKKQGNSYNEQFF,15,TRBJ2-1,TRBV6-1
CASSLEGGTNEKLFF,15,TRBJ1-4,TRBV5-1
CASSFLEEQYF,11,TRBJ2-7,TRBV5-1
CASSQDPDREETQYF,15,TRBJ2-5,TRBV4-2
CSGTGQNQYNEQFF,14,TRBJ2-1,TRBV29-1
CASSLDLELVFDEQYF,16,TRBJ2-7,TRBV11-2
CASSSIGSELFF,12,TRBJ2-2,TRBV5-1
CASSLTGRGEKLFF,14,TRBJ1-4,TRBV12-3/TRBV12-4
CASSFLKKTGRYEQYF,16,TRBJ2-7,TRBV6-5
CSVEGQIQETQYF,13,TRBJ2-5,TRBV29-1
CASSQGPPGQGVQETQYF,18,TRBJ2-5,TRBV4-1
CASSRTGPYGYTF,13,TRBJ1-2,TRBV12-3/TRBV12-4
CASSIQGVQETQYF,14,TRBJ2-5,TRBV19
CASSPGSYGYTF,12,TRBJ1-2,TRBV7-9
CSARDPMTSGNTIYF,15,TRBJ1-3,TRBV20-1
CASKLDRGYGNTIYF,15,TRBJ1-3,TRBV2
CASSGRVMNTGELFF,15,TRBJ2-2,TRBV28
CASSLSQVTEAFF,13,TRBJ1-1,TRBV7-2
CASSPTGTGVSYEQYF,16,TRBJ2-7,TRBV7-2
CASSLARGYEQFF,13,TRBJ2-1,TRBV12-3/TRBV12-4
CASSLGGGQPGELFF,15,TRBJ2-2,TRBV6-1
CASSSHQGYEQYF,13,TRBJ2-7,TRBV6-1
CAISERDSGTDTQYF,15,TRBJ2-3,TRBV10-3
CASSETSGRADTQYF,15,TRBJ2-3,TRBV9
CASNPGLILAKNIQYF,16,TRBJ2-4,TRBV5-1
CASSYHGLAGEGSTDTQYF,19,TRBJ2-3,TRBV7-2
CASSLDSGGRDTQYF,15,TRBJ2-3,TRBV5-4
CASSPKNEKLFF,12,TRBJ1-4,TRBV18
CASTPGLAGGFADTQYF,17,TRBJ2-3,TRBV9
CASSPSIQYEQYF,13,TRBJ2-7,TRBV6-5
CSARWDRRAYGTEAFF,16,TRBJ1-1,TRBV20-1
CASSEDSTDTQYF,13,TRBJ2-3,TRBV2
CASRFAEGADTQYF,14,TRBJ2-3,TRBV7-8
CAIRTDTLNTEAFF,14,TRBJ1-1,TRBV10-3
CASSPMTGDTDTQYF,15,TRBJ2-3,TRBV9
CASSLPGQDYYNEQFF,16,TRBJ2-1,TRBV18
CSVEDTVSYEQYF,13,TRBJ2-7,TRBV29-1
CASSTGQGGGYTF,13,TRBJ1-2,TRBV7-2
CASTTDGAFDEKLFF,15,TRBJ1-4,TRBV2
CASSLGGVYNEQFF,14,TRBJ2-1,TRBV6-6